This T cell receptor beta chain originates from a study of blood T cell repertoires in COVID-19. Turning to the study itself: Italy, Spain and the United States were the sources of the convalescent and acute COVID-19 samples. T cells, B-cell-depleted T cells, or PBMCs supplied cDNA or gDNA.

Methods used by the authors: Scientists estimated how many nucleated cells there were by amplifying reference gene primers. Generated by immunoSEQ multiplex PCR, the TCRdb table keeps only in-frame clones and is missing some. D and trimming come from the DNA, and the V and J calls and clone size come from that table. The sample has about 270,000 clones; 86% are singletons. The V end was cut by 5 bases, the J end by 0 bases, with 14 bases between. This CDR3 region has 15 residues. Germline V gene sequence: CDR1 SGHVS, CDR2 FNYEAQ. This sequence was found in a man aged 40-49 years with active or convalescent COVID-19. This sequence joins TRBV7-6 and TRBJ2-7; D possibly corresponds to TRBD2 (6 bases). The sequenced material came from peripheral blood. The CDR3 bases are TGTGCCAGCAGCCCCAAGGCGGGAAGCTCCTACGAGCAGTACTTC. As protein: CASSPKAGSSYEQYF. Based on the CDR3 plus reference TRBV7-6 and TRBJ2-7, the full variable domain is GAGVSQSPRYKVTKRGQDVALRCDPISGHVSLYWYRQALGQGPEFLTYFNYEAQQDKSGLPNDRFSAERPEGSISTLTIQRTEQRDSAMYRCASSPKAGSSYEQYFGPGTRLTVT.